This T cell receptor (beta chain) was profiled in a study of T cells in Graves' hyperthyroidism and ophthalmopathy. Whole-study findings and limits: Ophthalmopathy cases were set apart from stable hyperthyroidism by a 13 V-J model. Ophthalmopathy onset followed model prediction by a median around six months. Appearing also in blood were most of the thyroid clonotypes expanded above 0.001.

Germline CDR1 and CDR2: SNHLY and FYNNEI. With V trimmed by 6 bases and J by 6 bases, 11 bases remained unmatched. The length of the CDR3 is 15 residues. With respect to this clonotype: Its target is not known.

TCR beta CDR3 regions were amplified from RNA transcripts. TCR CDR3 regions were first amplified by RT-PCR with HTBI primers. MiXCR, run by TCRdb on the multiplex PCR reads, gives a single entry per CDR3 protein. This table has approximately 600,000 distinct CDR3 sequences, about 15% appearing once. V and J are TRBV2 and TRBJ2-7, with 10 bases identical to TRBD1. The specimen was blood. The clonotype was recovered from a woman aged 40 to 50 with Graves' ophthalmopathy. For the CDR3, the DNA is TGTGCCAGCAGGAAGGGACAGGGGACCCTAAGCGAGCAGTACTTC. This translates into CASRKGQGTLSEQYF.